This T cell receptor (beta chain) was found in a study of human T cells and chemical hapten exposure. At the level of the study: Slight differences in pooled library volume were the main source of varying TCR yields across samples.

TCRdb ran MiXCR on the RACE reads and lists one entry per CDR3 protein. The table includes 350,000 or so distinct CDR3 sequences, under 8% detected once. The time point was: patch test 1, 2 weeks after DPC sensitization. Regarding treatment: therapeutic diphenylcyclopropenone sensitization with weekly scalp DPC. This clonotype was found a few times. The antigen is not known. Study-wide findings and caveats: Among TCRs, those above 1 in 1000 frequency were unaffected by DPC sensitization.

Germline loops: CDR1 ENHRY, CDR2 SYGVKD. CDR3 length equals 13 residues. Trimming removed 6 bases at V and 4 bases at J, with 12 bases between. Sequencing was performed on whole blood, taken in connection with sensitization to the hapten diphenylcyclopropenone (DPC). This chain uses TRBV10-3 with TRBJ1-1; D is unresolved. The sequence came from a woman between 18 and 29 years old with alopecia areata. Some clones in this sample may be carry-over from other donors' samples. The CDR3 loop is CAIREEPGTEAFF. In DNA form, the CDR3 reads TGTGCCATCAGGGAGGAGCCTGGCACTGAAGCTTTCTTT.